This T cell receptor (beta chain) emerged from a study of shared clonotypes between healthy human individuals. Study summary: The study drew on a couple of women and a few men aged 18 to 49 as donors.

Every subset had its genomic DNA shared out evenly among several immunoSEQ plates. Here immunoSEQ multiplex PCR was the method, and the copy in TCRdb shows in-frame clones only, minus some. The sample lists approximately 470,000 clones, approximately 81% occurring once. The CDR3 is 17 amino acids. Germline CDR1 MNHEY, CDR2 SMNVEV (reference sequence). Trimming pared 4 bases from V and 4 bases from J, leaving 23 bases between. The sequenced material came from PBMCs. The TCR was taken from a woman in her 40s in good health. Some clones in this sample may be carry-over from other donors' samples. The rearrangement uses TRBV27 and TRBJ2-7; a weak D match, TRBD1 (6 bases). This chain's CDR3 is CASSSLPFTGSLYEQYF. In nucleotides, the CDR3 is TGTGCCAGCAGTTCCCTCCCTTTCACAGGGAGTCTGTACGAGCAGTACTTC.